This passage covers 15 T cell receptor beta chains from one sample sequenced in a study of T cells in localized non-small cell lung cancer. Profiling relied on immunoSEQ multiplex PCR, and the TCRdb table lists in-frame clones only, not all of them. Of about 3,200 clones in the sample, under 30% were seen once. The sequencing here drew on lung tumor tissue, taken before any cancer treatment. Receptors were obtained from a man aged 40 to 69 with stage I lung adenocarcinoma.

V usage is TRBV6-8 and J usage is TRBJ1-1; 7 positions agree with TRBD1. This CDR3 comprises 14 residues. Trimming took 5 bases from V and 1 from J; bases not matched to a gene: 4. Germline V gene data show CDR1 as MNHGY and CDR2 as SAAAGT. The CDR3 here is CASSERTGNTEAFF. For the CDR3, the DNA is TGTGCCAGCAGTGAGAGGACAGGGAACACTGAAGCTTTCTTT.

In this sample, this clone is medium-sized. The rearrangement uses TRBV11-3 and TRBJ1-5; no firm D call. The V end lost 5 bases, the J end lost 4 bases, and 15 bases lay between the germline ends. The CDR3 spans 15 residues. In germline, CDR1 is SGHNT, CDR2 YENEEA. The CDR3 region is CASSHSGSPNQPQHF. CDR3 coding DNA: TGTGCCAGCAGCCATTCCGGGTCGCCAAATCAGCCCCAGCATTTT.

The chain recombines TRBV6-8 with TRBJ1-1; D may be TRBD1 (6 bases). Germline CDR1 and CDR2: MNHGY and SAAAGT. This CDR3 comprises 13 residues. Deletions cut 4 bases from V and 1 base from J, with 7 bases between. CDR3 amino acids: CASSLQGNTEAFF. The CDR3 DNA is TGTGCCAGCAGTTTACAGGGGAACACTGAAGCTTTCTTT.

This chain uses TRBV5-1 with TRBJ2-7; 10 nucleotides line up with TRBD1. Trimming cost V 4 bases and J 6 bases; bases outside gene matches: 7. Germline loops: CDR1 SGHRS, CDR2 YFSETQ. CDR3 size: 14 residues. Here the CDR3 DNA reads TGCGCCAGCAGCGCCACCGGGACAGGGGCCGAGCAGTACTTC. It translates to CASSATGTGAEQYF.

CDR3 sequence: CASSLDNSNQPQHF. The DNA for the CDR3 is TGTGCCAGCAGCCTAGACAATAGCAATCAGCCCCAGCATTTT. The gene calls are TRBV7-6 and TRBJ1-5; no definite D call. From germline, CDR1 is SGHVS and CDR2 FNYEAQ. The V end was cut by 5 bases, the J end by 0 bases, with 8 bases between. The CDR3 is 14 amino acids.

The chain uses TRBV29-1 and TRBJ1-1; TRBD1 agrees at 9 bases. Germline V gene data show CDR1 as SQVTM and CDR2 as ANQGSEA. The J segment lost 1 base and the V segment lost 4 bases, leaving 1 base of the junction unmatched. The CDR3 length is 13 residues. In DNA, the CDR3 is TGCAGCGTTGTGGGACAGGGGAACACTGAAGCTTTCTTT. Protein: CSVVGQGNTEAFF. Full variable domain (outside the CDR3, taken from reference TRBV29-1 and TRBJ1-1): SAVISQKPSRDICQRGTSLTIQCQVDSQVTMMFWYRQQPGQSLTLIATANQGSEATYESGFVIDKFPISRPNLTFSTLTVSNMSPEDSSIYLCSVVGQGNTEAFFGQGTRLTVV.

This clone was seen more than once but under ten times. The J gene is TRBJ1-1, the V gene TRBV29-1, with no clear D. The CDR3 length is 14 residues. V lost 5 bases and J 0 bases, leaving 13 bases between the germline ends. CDR1 SQVTM and CDR2 ANQGSEA come from the germline V gene. The CDR3 nucleotides are TGCAGCGTTCAGAGGCAACCTATGAACACTGAAGCTTTCTTT. Translation gives CSVQRQPMNTEAFF.

The rearrangement uses TRBV1 and TRBJ1-1; TRBD1 is taken as the D call from the table, unchecked against the DNA. TRBV1 is annotated as a pseudogene. CDR3 length equals 12 residues. The CDR3 sequence: CASSQGDRGAFF. The CDR3 DNA reads TGCGCCAGCAGCCAGGGGGACAGGGGAGCTTTCTTT.

The chain couples TRBV29-1 to TRBJ1-4; weak D call: TRBD1 (6 bases). The CDR3 covers 15 residues. Germline assignment: CDR1 SQVTM and CDR2 ANQGSEA. V shed 6 bases and J shed 0 bases, with 14 bases lying between them. The CDR3 nucleotides are TGCAGCGTCCGGGACACCCCTTCAACTAATGAAAAACTGTTTTTT. Its protein product is CSVRDTPSTNEKLFF.

This clone has a handful of counts. The chain employs TRBV18 and TRBJ2-1; 8 bases agree with TRBD1. CDR3 length: 15 residues. Germline V lookup: CDR1 KGHSH, CDR2 LQKENI. The V segment lost 3 bases and the J segment 4 bases; nucleotides outside the gene matches: 5. CDR3 residues: CASSPLQGAYNEQFF. The CDR3 nucleotides read TGTGCCAGCTCACCCCTCCAGGGGGCGTACAATGAGCAGTTCTTC.

This clone was observed a handful of times. The J gene is TRBJ2-3, the V gene TRBV9; 7 nucleotides align to TRBD2. Germline CDR1 SGDLS, CDR2 YYNGEE. After removal of 4 bases from V and 11 bases from J, the junction contained 10 bases not matched to a gene. The CDR3 has 13 residues. The CDR3 loop is CASSPQWGGGQYF. CDR3 nucleotides: TGTGCCAGCAGCCCGCAGTGGGGGGGAGGGCAGTATTTT.

Here the CDR3 reads CASSLTSYNEQFF. CDR3 nucleotide sequence: TGTGCCAGCAGCCTTACGTCCTACAATGAGCAGTTCTTC. The rearrangement joins TRBV14 to TRBJ2-1; D is unresolved. V was cut by 4 bases and J by 1 base, with 5 bases left in between. Germline V gene sequence: CDR1 SGHDN, CDR2 FVKESK. The CDR3 consists of 13 residues.

The chain employs TRBV6-8 and TRBJ1-3; 7 positions match TRBD1. This CDR3 has 14 residues. Unmatched junction bases numbered 0, after V lost 4 bases and J lost 0 bases. Looked up from germline, CDR1 is MNHGY and CDR2 is SAAAGT. CDR3 in DNA: TGTGCCAGCAGTTGGGACAGCTCTGGAAACACCATATATTTT. It specifies CASSWDSSGNTIYF.

This chain's CDR3 is CASQPGSPRSYTF. In DNA form, the CDR3 reads TGTGCCTCCCAACCTGGGTCGCCTAGGAGCTACACCTTC. The chain has TRBV19 and TRBJ1-2; no firm D call. Germline CDR1 reads LNHDA; CDR2 reads SQIVND (reference sequence). The CDR3 covers 13 residues. Deletions cut 11 bases from V and 9 bases from J, with 22 bases between.

J is TRBJ2-2 and V is TRBV9; 10 bases map to TRBD1. CDR3 length: 16 amino acids. Germline V lookup: CDR1 SGDLS, CDR2 YYNGEE. V gave up 5 bases and J gave up 4 bases; unmatched junction bases: 8. DNA for the CDR3: TGTGCCAGCAGGCCCGACAGGGGGCTGGGCACCGGGGAGCTGTTTTTT. Protein: CASRPDRGLGTGELFF.